This T cell receptor (beta chain) came from a study of T cell repertoires in cytomegalovirus infection. Study information: CMV epitopes that were recently identified and HLA-C-restricted were used alongside well-studied HLA-B-restricted ones. From public TCR beta signatures came an indication of both CMV infection and matching HLA type.

TCRdb processed the reads anew with MiXCR; each CDR3 protein has one entry. The sample consists of some 940,000 distinct CDR3 sequences, 25% to 40% of them appearing once. Per germline, CDR1 SNHLY and CDR2 FYNNEI. There are 14 residues in the CDR3. The V end lost 3 bases, the J end lost 0 bases, and 7 bases lay between the germline ends. Study results and caveats: Frequencies of public TCR beta families were cumulated, and this identified carriers of CMV plus the relevant HLA. The ex vivo response was dominated by HLA-C-restricted CMV-specific TCR beta clonotypes.

In its sample, this clonotype was seen a few times. Its cognate antigen is unknown. The starting material was cultured CD8+ T cells from PBMCs, obtained from culture after CMV antigen stimulation. This TCR was sampled from a human donor in good health (CMV status not recorded). Some clones in this sample may be carry-over from other donors' samples. The chain links TRBV2 to TRBJ2-3, with D tentatively TRBD1 (5 bases). CDR3 DNA: TGTGCCAGCAGTGATCCAGGGAGCACAGATACGCAGTATTTT. The encoded protein is CASSDPGSTDTQYF.